This T cell receptor beta chain was captured by sequencing in a study of early T cells in non-severe SARS-CoV-2 infection. Study-wide context: Bulk RNA isolated from unsorted whole blood underwent sequencing; chains were not paired.

In the library, individual cDNA molecules carried attached unique molecular identifiers. A single record per CDR3 protein comes from TCRdb applying MiXCR to the 5' RACE reads. Of some 30,000 distinct CDR3 sequences detected, approximately 5% appear once; the ten largest clones hold approximately 5.2%. Findings of the study overall: Matches to VDJdb favored anti-spike CD8 responses and missed private and CD4 specificities.

A word on this clonotype: What it recognizes is unknown.

Trimming stripped 8 bases from V and 5 bases from J, with 15 bases between. Germline CDR1 and CDR2: MNHNS and SASEGT. This CDR3 spans 13 amino acids. The sample comprised whole blood. J is TRBJ2-5 and V is TRBV6-1; D gene unclear. This receptor was taken from an adult who was a healthcare worker with PCR-confirmed SARS-CoV-2 infection or an uninfected control (not recorded which). The CDR3 is CASQEGLVETQYF. The CDR3 nucleotides are TGTGCCAGCCAAGAAGGGCTCGTGGAGACCCAGTACTTC.